This T cell receptor (beta chain) was sequenced for a study of Tregs in tolerant kidney transplant recipients. The nonmyeloablative bone marrow transplants came from related graft donors, with transient mixed chimerism. Unstimulated regulatory T cells (CD4+CD25+CD127-), CD4+CD25- non-regulatory cells, CD4 and CD8 cells were FACS-sorted from thawed PBMCs. The ends lost 2 bases at V and 5 bases at J; junction bases unmatched: 9. Germline assignment: CDR1 MGHRA and CDR2 YSYEKL. This CDR3 comprises 16 residues. Libraries were prepared by immunoSEQ multiplex PCR; TCRdb keeps only in-frame clonotypes and omits some of them. The sample yields fewer than 60,000 clones, about nine tenths seen once.

This material consisted of CD8+ T cells from blood (PBMCs), taken 24 months after the transplant. This chain uses TRBV4-1 with TRBJ2-1; TRBD1 matches 7 bases. The receptor was isolated from a human patient who received a combined kidney and bone marrow transplant. Some T cells here may be from the graft donor. For the CDR3, the DNA is TGCGCCAGCAGCCAATGGGCCGGGACAGTAAACAATGAGCAGTTCTTC. Its protein product is CASSQWAGTVNNEQFF.